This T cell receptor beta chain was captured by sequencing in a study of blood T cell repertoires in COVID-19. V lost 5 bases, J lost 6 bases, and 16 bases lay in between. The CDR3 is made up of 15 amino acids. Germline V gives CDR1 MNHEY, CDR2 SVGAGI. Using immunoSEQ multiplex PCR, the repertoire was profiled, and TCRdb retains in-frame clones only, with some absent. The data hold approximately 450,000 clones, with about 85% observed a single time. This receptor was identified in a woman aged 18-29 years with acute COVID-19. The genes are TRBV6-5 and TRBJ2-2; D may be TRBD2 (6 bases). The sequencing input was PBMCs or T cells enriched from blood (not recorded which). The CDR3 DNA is TGTGCCAGCAGTAGGGGTAGCGGAAGCCCCGGGGAGCTGTTTTTT. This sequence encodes CASSRGSGSPGELFF.